The 22 T cell receptor beta chains below come from one sample, sequenced in a study of neurological immune-mediated disorders (dated by TCRdb to between 2019 and 2020). Library generation was performed with 5' RACE. TCRdb lists the instrument as Illumina HiSeq 2500. In-frame beta chains were kept once TCRdb had trimmed the public reads at Q25 with fastp and called clones with MiXCR. A single entry per CDR3 protein holds the most common genes and DNA from its merged rows. The sample data list about 66,000 distinct CDR3 sequences, and roughly 5% of these were observed just once. The ten top clones hold roughly 2.8% of the sample. Sample: PBMCs. The receptors shown here come from a woman aged 25 to 39 with multiple sclerosis.

Ten or more counts support this clonotype. The chain has TRBV5-6 and TRBJ2-5, with D uncertain. The germline V gene encodes CDR1 SGHDT and CDR2 YYEEEE. CDR3 length: 14 amino acids. Trimming stripped 7 bases from V and 4 bases from J, with 17 bases between. This CDR3 is CASGPPVGGETQYF. The CDR3 region has the DNA TGTGCCAGCGGGCCCCCGGTTGGTGGAGAGACCCAGTACTTC. Based on the CDR3 plus reference TRBV5-6 and TRBJ2-5, the full variable domain is DAGVTQSPTHLIKTRGQQVTLRCSPKSGHDTVSWYQQALGQGPQFIFQYYEEEERQRGNFPDRFSGHQFPNYSSELNVNALLLGDSALYLCASGPPVGGETQYFGPGTRLLVL.

This clonotype has a count of ten or more. V usage is TRBV10-2 and J usage is TRBJ1-6; D might be TRBD1 (6 bases). The CDR3 covers 16 residues. Trimming removed 6 bases at V and 4 bases at J, with 16 bases between. CDR1 is WSHSY, CDR2 SAAADI, per germline. The CDR3 is CASRDGQQYYNSPLHF. CDR3 nucleotides: TGCGCCAGCAGGGACGGACAGCAATATTATAATTCACCCCTCCACTTT.

In its sample, this clonotype was seen many times. J is TRBJ1-1 and V is TRBV10-3; D is unresolved. The CDR3 covers 12 residues. Trimming pared 0 bases from V and 4 bases from J, leaving 3 bases between. Germline-derived CDR1 and CDR2 are ENHRY and SYGVKD. In nucleotides, the CDR3 is TGTGCCATCAGTGAGTCTATCACTGAAGCTTTCTTT. Its translation is CAISESITEAFF.

This clonotype was picked up many times. This chain connects TRBV6-6 to TRBJ1-1; no reliable D call. The germline V gene encodes CDR1 MNHNY and CDR2 SVGAGI (reference sequence). The CDR3 totals 15 residues. With 2 bases removed from V and 5 bases from J, the gap between germline ends came to 15 bases. CDR3 residues: CASSYTALRWTEAFF. The CDR3 nucleotides are TGTGCCAGCAGTTACACCGCCCTGAGGTGGACTGAAGCTTTCTTT.

This clonotype was seen repeatedly, ten times or more. This chain joins TRBV29-1 and TRBJ1-2, with no clear D. The CDR3 spans 12 residues. Germline V gene sequence: CDR1 SQVTM, CDR2 ANQGSEA. Trimming removed 7 bases at V and 0 bases at J, with 9 bases between. CDR3 sequence (DNA): TGCAGCGCCGCGACCACTAACTATGGCTACACCTTC. It translates to CSAATTNYGYTF.

This clonotype occurred many times. The gene calls are TRBV6-5 and TRBJ1-2; TRBD1 might be the D (5 bases). Per the germline V gene, CDR1 is MNHEY and CDR2 is SVGAGI. The V and J ends lost 6 bases and 6 bases respectively, with 14 bases between them. This CDR3 has 13 residues. CDR3 residues: CASSDTGLDGYTF. Written as DNA, the CDR3 is TGTGCCAGCAGCGACACAGGTTTGGATGGCTACACCTTC.

The sample holds many counts of this clonotype. The rearrangement links TRBV20-1 to TRBJ2-2; D may match TRBD1 or TRBD2 (5 bases each). In germline, CDR1 is DFQATT, CDR2 SNEGSKA (reference sequence). V shed 2 bases and J shed 0 bases, with 16 bases lying between them. The CDR3 has 17 amino acids. The CDR3 is CSARSSLRGANTGELFF. The CDR3 DNA reads as TGCAGTGCTAGATCCTCCCTTCGAGGGGCGAACACCGGGGAGCTGTTTTTT.

This clonotype was recorded at least ten times. V is TRBV5-1 and J is TRBJ2-3; 9 nucleotides line up with TRBD2. The germline V gene encodes CDR1 SGHRS and CDR2 YFSETQ. V dropped 0 bases and J dropped 0; count of bases not matched to a gene: 2. CDR3 length: 16 residues. The CDR3 loop is CASSLESGGSTDTQYF. CDR3 coding DNA: TGCGCCAGCAGCTTGGAAAGCGGGGGGAGCACAGATACGCAGTATTTT.

This clonotype was seen ten or more times. The rearrangement links TRBV7-2 to TRBJ2-5, with D hard to call. The CDR3 contains 11 residues. With 5 bases removed from V and 5 bases from J, the gap between germline ends came to 6 bases. Germline V gene data show CDR1 as SGHTA and CDR2 as FQGNSA. In DNA form, the CDR3 reads TGTGCCAGCAGCAGTTACGAGACCCAGTACTTC. Translated, it gives CASSSYETQYF.

Many counts were recorded for this clonotype. The rearrangement uses TRBV4-1 and TRBJ2-7, with D possibly TRBD2 on 6 matching bases. V was trimmed by 2 bases and J by 4 bases, leaving 33 bases between them. The CDR3 consists of 21 residues. The germline gives CDR1 MGHRA, CDR2 YSYEKL. CDR3: CASSQRPLSGGAGTLGYEQYF. The CDR3, as DNA: TGCGCCAGCAGCCAACGCCCTCTGAGCGGAGGGGCCGGTACGTTGGGATACGAGCAGTACTTC.

This clonotype was seen many times. The rearrangement links TRBV6-5 to TRBJ1-5, with 7 bases identical to TRBD1. V lost 6 bases and J lost 0; bases outside the gene matches: 8. Germline V gives CDR1 MNHEY, CDR2 SVGAGI. The CDR3 spans 16 residues. The CDR3 region has the DNA TGTGCCAGCAGACCCGGGACAGCTTATAGCAATCAGCCCCAGCATTTT. It specifies CASRPGTAYSNQPQHF.

This clonotype was recorded a few times. This could be a read error, since a much larger clone is one nucleotide away. This chain links TRBV20-1 with TRBJ2-3; possible D gene TRBD2, 6 bases. This CDR3 spans 17 amino acids. The germline V and J ends were trimmed by 4 bases and 2 bases, with 22 bases remaining between them. The germline V gene encodes CDR1 DFQATT and CDR2 SNEGSKA (reference sequence). The CDR3 coding sequence is TGCAGTGCTAACTCCCGGGACTCCCTAATTAACACAGATACGCAGTATTTT. Its translation is CSANSRDSLINTDTQYF.

About this clonotype itself: Since a much larger clone is just one base distant, this may be a read error. V and J are TRBV20-1 and TRBJ1-2; D is unclear. The CDR3 contains 13 residues. The germline CDR1 and CDR2 sequences are DFQATT and SNEGSKA (reference sequence). The V gene lost 6 bases and the J gene lost 0 bases, with 11 bases spanning the gap. The DNA for the CDR3 is TGCAGTGCCACGTCTCAAGCTAACTATGGCTACACCTTC. This sequence encodes CSATSQANYGYTF.

The chain links TRBV20-1 to TRBJ2-3; D may be TRBD1 or TRBD2 (5 bases each). CDR1 DFQATT and CDR2 SNEGSKA come from the germline V gene (reference sequence). V lost 6 bases to trimming and J lost 4 bases, with 17 bases between them. The CDR3 is 14 amino acids. In DNA form, the CDR3 reads TGCAGTGCCACGGGACCCCCCGCGTCAGATACGCAGTATTTT. Its protein is CSATGPPASDTQYF.

This clonotype was counted many times. This chain uses TRBV5-1 with TRBJ2-3; TRBD2 aligns across 9 bases. Trimming at V came to 7 bases and at J to 5 bases, leaving 5 bases not matched to a gene. In germline, CDR1 is SGHRS, CDR2 YFSETQ. The CDR3 spans 13 residues. CDR3 amino acids: CASAGGPIDTQYF. CDR3 nucleotide sequence: TGCGCCAGCGCGGGGGGGCCAATAGATACGCAGTATTTT. Looking up the rest from reference TRBV5-1 and TRBJ2-3 gives the full variable domain: KAGVTQTPRYLIKTRGQQVTLSCSPISGHRSVSWYQQTPGQGLQFLFEYFSETQRNKGNFPGRFSGRQFSNSRSEMNVSTLELGDSALYLCASAGGPIDTQYFGPGTRLTVL.

Only a few counts were recorded for this clonotype. The J gene is TRBJ1-2, the V gene TRBV25-1, with unresolved D. The germline gives CDR1 MGHDK, CDR2 SYGVNS. This CDR3 contains 12 residues. Trimming shortened V by 3 bases and J by 8 bases, and 10 bases separated the two germline ends. The CDR3 nucleotides read TGTGCCAGCAGTGATTCTCTGCGCGGCTACACCTTC. It yields the protein CASSDSLRGYTF.

This clonotype was counted at least ten times. The chain carries TRBV3-1 and TRBJ1-1, with D unclear. Deletions cut 8 bases from V and 5 bases from J, with 12 bases between. The V gene's germline CDR1 is LGHDT and CDR2 YNNKEL (reference sequence). CDR3 size: 12 residues. This CDR3 reads CASFSSGTEAFF. DNA for the CDR3: TGTGCCAGCTTTTCTTCGGGTACTGAAGCTTTCTTT.

This clonotype was seen a few times. V gene TRBV6-4 combines with J gene TRBJ2-5; 12 positions agree with TRBD2. Per the germline V gene, CDR1 is MRHNA and CDR2 is SNTAGT. The CDR3 contains 15 residues. The J segment lost 2 bases and the V segment lost 3 bases, leaving 1 base of the junction unmatched. The CDR3 spells CASSETSGGQETQYF. CDR3 DNA sequence: TGTGCCAGCAGTGAAACTAGCGGGGGGCAAGAGACCCAGTACTTC.

This clonotype was observed many times. A read error may explain this, as a much larger clone is one base away. This chain uses TRBV20-1 with TRBJ2-3; D remains ambiguous. With 5 bases removed from V and 4 bases from J, the gap between germline ends came to 13 bases. The CDR3 is made up of 13 amino acids. Germline V gives CDR1 DFQATT, CDR2 SNEGSKA (reference sequence). CDR3: CSAVRETSDTQYF. DNA for the CDR3: TGCAGTGCTGTTAGGGAAACATCAGATACGCAGTATTTT.

This clonotype was found many times. The CDR3 DNA sequence: TGCGCCAGCAGTGAGTCCGGCGGCTATGGCTACACCTTC. Its translation: CASSESGGYGYTF. This chain joins TRBV10-2 and TRBJ1-2; D call uncertain. Trimming removed 0 bases at V and 4 bases at J, with 6 bases between. Germline V CDR1 and CDR2: WSHSY, SAAADI. The CDR3 is 13 amino acids.

This clonotype was seen at least ten times. The chain uses TRBV20-1 and TRBJ2-7, with 9 bases aligning to TRBD1. The CDR3 is 15 amino acids. Germline V gene lookup returns CDR1 DFQATT and CDR2 SNEGSKA (reference sequence). Trimming took 8 bases from V and 3 from J; bases not matched to a gene: 14. The CDR3 DNA follows: TGCAGTCCTCTGACAGGGGGAGGAAACTACTACGAGCAGTACTTC. This translates into CSPLTGGGNYYEQYF.

This clonotype was picked up many times. V is TRBV4-1 and J is TRBJ2-6; 8 bases agree with TRBD2. The V gene end was trimmed by 8 bases and the J gene end by 0 bases; junction bases not matched to a gene: 0. CDR1 is MGHRA, CDR2 YSYEKL, per germline. The CDR3 runs to 14 residues. The CDR3, as DNA: TGCGCCAGCCGGGGGGGCTCTGGGGCCAACGTCCTGACTTTC. Translated, it gives CASRGGSGANVLTF.